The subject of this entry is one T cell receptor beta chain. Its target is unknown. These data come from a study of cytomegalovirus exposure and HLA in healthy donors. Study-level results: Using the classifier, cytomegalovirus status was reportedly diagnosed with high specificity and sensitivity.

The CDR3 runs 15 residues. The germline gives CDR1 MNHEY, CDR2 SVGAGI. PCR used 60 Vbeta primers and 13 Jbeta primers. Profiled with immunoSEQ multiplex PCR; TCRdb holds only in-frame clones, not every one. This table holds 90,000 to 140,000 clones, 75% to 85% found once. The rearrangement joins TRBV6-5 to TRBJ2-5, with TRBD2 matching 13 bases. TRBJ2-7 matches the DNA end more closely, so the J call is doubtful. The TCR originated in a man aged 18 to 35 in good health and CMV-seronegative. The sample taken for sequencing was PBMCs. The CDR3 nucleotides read TGTGCCAGCAGGAGTCGGACTAGCGGGAGCTACGAGCAGTACTTC. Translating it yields CASRSRTSGSYEQYF.